These T cell receptor beta chains were read from a single sample in a study of blood T cell repertoires in COVID-19. Profiling relied on immunoSEQ multiplex PCR, and the TCRdb table lists in-frame clones only, not all of them. The sample consists of 50,000 to 65,000 clones, 65% to 85% of them appearing once. Sequencing was performed on peripheral blood. All receptors come from a human donor in a cohort sampled during active COVID-19. CDR3s include the opening cysteine and the closing phenylalanine or tryptophan. The D gene is left open where the match is weak. Not every row has a clone size; where given, it reads once, few, many or a size class.

DNA,CDR3,size,J,D,V
TGTGCCAGCAGTTCGGGGGGAGATACGCAGTATTTT,CASSSGGDTQYF,.,TRBJ2-3,TRBD2,TRBV6-6
TGTGCCAGTAGTATTGACAGCACCAACTATGGCTACACCTTC,CASSIDSTNYGYTF,.,TRBJ1-2,.,TRBV19
TGCAGTGCTAGTATACCGGGGGTGAAATACGAGCAGTACTTC,CSASIPGVKYEQYF,.,TRBJ2-7,.,TRBV20-1
TGCGCCAGCAGTCAATCGAAGGGGGGGGCGCGTGTCCAAGAGACCCAGTACTTC,CASSQSKGGARVQETQYF,.,TRBJ2-5,.,TRBV23-1
TGCGCCAGCAGCCAAGCGAAGGCGGGAGTAACCGGGGAGCTGTTTTTT,CASSQAKAGVTGELFF,.,TRBJ2-2,TRBD2,TRBV5-1
TGTGCCAGCAGTTCGGCAGGGGCTAGCTCCTACGAGCAGTACTTC,CASSSAGASSYEQYF,.,TRBJ2-7,.,TRBV27
TGCGCCAGCAGTGATCCCGCTAGCGGGAGGGATGAGCAGTTCTTC,CASSDPASGRDEQFF,.,TRBJ2-1,TRBD2,TRBV10-1
TGCGCCAGCAGCCGAACAGGGAACACTGAAGCTTTCTTT,CASSRTGNTEAFF,.,TRBJ1-1,.,TRBV4-1
TGTGCCAGCTCACCACCACAGGGGGTACAGACCCAGTACTTC,CASSPPQGVQTQYF,.,TRBJ2-5,TRBD1,TRBV18
TGTGCCAGCAGCTTAGTATCGACTAGCGGAAACAATGAGCAGTTCTTC,CASSLVSTSGNNEQFF,.,TRBJ2-1,TRBD2,TRBV7-2
TGTGCAAGTCGCATACCATTCAGGGTGAACACTGAAGCTTTCTTT,CASRIPFRVNTEAFF,.,TRBJ1-1,.,TRBV12-2
TGTGCCAGCACCCCTAGCGATGAGCAGTTCTTC,CASTPSDEQFF,.,TRBJ2-1,.,TRBV2
TGTGCCAGCAGTTACTCGTACAGGGACCGTCAGCCCCAGCATTTT,CASSYSYRDRQPQHF,.,TRBJ1-5,.,TRBV6-5
TGTGCCAGTAGTGTCCGGGACAAAAAGTTCTTC,CASSVRDKKFF,.,TRBJ2-1,.,TRBV19
TGTGCCAGCAGCGACCGGGACAGATACACAGATACGCAGTATTTT,CASSDRDRYTDTQYF,once,TRBJ2-3,TRBD1,TRBV5-5
TGCGCCAGCAGCCAGGGCGTCCCTACATACGAGCAGTACTTC,CASSQGVPTYEQYF,few,TRBJ2-7,.,TRBV4-1
TGCGCCAGCAGCTTGGGGGGCGGGACAGGAGGATTCAATGAGCAGTTCTTC,CASSLGGGTGGFNEQFF,once,TRBJ2-1,TRBD1,TRBV5-1
TGTGCCAGCAGCTTAGTGGCGGGACCTAATAGAGGGACGCAGTATTTT,CASSLVAGPNRGTQYF,.,TRBJ2-3,.,TRBV7-9
TGTGCCTGGGGACAGGGTGGCTACAATGAGCAGTTCTTC,CAWGQGGYNEQFF,.,TRBJ2-1,TRBD1,TRBV30
TGTGCCAGCAGTTTAAAGAGGACTGAAGCTTTCTTT,CASSLKRTEAFF,.,TRBJ1-1,.,TRBV12-3/TRBV12-4
TGCAGCGCTCCGGGACAGAACACTGAAGCTTTCTTT,CSAPGQNTEAFF,.,TRBJ1-1,.,TRBV29-1
TGTGCCAGCAGTCAACCTCGGACAGGGTGGAGGAATGAGCAGTTCTTC,CASSQPRTGWRNEQFF,.,TRBJ2-1,TRBD1,TRBV27
TGTGCCAGCAGTTTTTATGGGACAGCGAACTATGGCTACACCTTC,CASSFYGTANYGYTF,once,TRBJ1-2,TRBD1,TRBV6-2/TRBV6-3
TGTGCCAGCAGTTCACGGACTAGCGGTGGGCAGTTCTTC,CASSSRTSGGQFF,.,TRBJ2-1,TRBD2,TRBV12-3/TRBV12-4
TGTGCCAGTAAAAAAGGGGGCCTAGCGGGGCACAATGAGCAGTTCTTC,CASKKGGLAGHNEQFF,many,TRBJ2-1,TRBD2,TRBV19
TGTGCCAGTAGTACGCAGGGGGATCAGCCCCAGCATTTT,CASSTQGDQPQHF,once,TRBJ1-5,TRBD1,TRBV19
TGTGCCAGCATCGGGACAGGGGTGGGTCGGACCCAGTACTTC,CASIGTGVGRTQYF,.,TRBJ2-5,TRBD1,TRBV2
TGTGCCAGCAGCTCCACAGAGGGACAGGGGGCATCCTACGAGCAGTACTTC,CASSSTEGQGASYEQYF,.,TRBJ2-7,TRBD1,TRBV7-3
TGTGCCAGCAACCCCCAAGGGGTTCACGAAGCTTTCTTT,CASNPQGVHEAFF,few,TRBJ1-1,.,TRBV7-9
TGCGCCAGCAGCTTGACGGGGGGTAGCAATCAGCCCCAGCATTTT,CASSLTGGSNQPQHF,.,TRBJ1-5,.,TRBV5-1
TGTGCCAGCAGCCGAGGGACAGGGAATGGCTACACCTTC,CASSRGTGNGYTF,.,TRBJ1-2,TRBD1,TRBV6-5
TGTGCCAGCAGCCGGCACGGGAAATCCGGGGAGCTGTTTTTT,CASSRHGKSGELFF,.,TRBJ2-2,.,TRBV6-6
TGTGCCAGCAGCTTGGACAGGGGAGGGGGTCGGCCCCAGCATTTT,CASSLDRGGGRPQHF,.,TRBJ1-5,TRBD1,TRBV7-2
TGTGCCAGCAGTGTGGGACAGACTAATTCACCCCTCCACTTT,CASSVGQTNSPLHF,.,TRBJ1-6,TRBD1,TRBV2
TGTGCCAACAAACTAGCGCGAATTTACGAGCAGTACTTC,CANKLARIYEQYF,few,TRBJ2-7,TRBD2,TRBV11-2
TGTGCCAGCAGTCCAGGACAGGGTTTATCTGGCTACACCTTC,CASSPGQGLSGYTF,.,TRBJ1-2,TRBD1,TRBV6-5
TGTGCCAGCAGCTACGTCGCCTACGAGCAGTACTTC,CASSYVAYEQYF,.,TRBJ2-7,.,TRBV12-3/TRBV12-4
TGTGCCTGGTCCCTGGGGACTACCCGGGGCAATGAGCAGTTCTTC,CAWSLGTTRGNEQFF,few,TRBJ2-1,TRBD2,TRBV30
TGTGCCAGCAGTGAATGGGGTAGCGGGAGGGCCGTGTTCTTC,CASSEWGSGRAVFF,.,TRBJ2-1,TRBD2,TRBV2
TGTGCCAGCAGTTATCGGGGGTCGGCTGGCTACACCTTC,CASSYRGSAGYTF,.,TRBJ1-2,.,TRBV6-6
TGTGCCATCAGTGTTGGGACTAGCGGGAGGGCCATTCGGGAGACCCAGTACTTC,CAISVGTSGRAIRETQYF,.,TRBJ2-5,TRBD2,TRBV10-3
TGTGCCAGCAGCCAAGGGGGCGTCACTCCTGGAAACACCATATATTTT,CASSQGGVTPGNTIYF,few,TRBJ1-3,.,TRBV3-1/TRBV3-2
TGCGCCAGCGCGGATATTATATCCCTGAACACCGGGGAGCTGTTTTTT,CASADIISLNTGELFF,.,TRBJ2-2,.,TRBV10-1
TGTGCCAGCTTATTGGGGACAGGGGGGGTGAACACTGAAGCTTTCTTT,CASLLGTGGVNTEAFF,.,TRBJ1-1,TRBD1,TRBV2
TGTGCCACCACACAAGCCAGAGGACAGGGTTTCTTCTCTGGAAACACCATATATTTT,CATTQARGQGFFSGNTIYF,.,TRBJ1-3,TRBD1,TRBV15
TGTGCCAGCGGGCAGGCGGGCGGCTACACCTTC,CASGQAGGYTF,.,TRBJ1-2,.,TRBV2
TGTGCCAGCACTAGGGACAGAGGGGAAAAACTGTTTTTT,CASTRDRGEKLFF,few,TRBJ1-4,TRBD1,TRBV12-3/TRBV12-4
TGTGCCAGCAGTTTGACAGGGGGAGAGCAGTTCTTC,CASSLTGGEQFF,.,TRBJ2-1,TRBD1,TRBV6-5
TGTGCCAGCAGTGAAAGTTGGACAGGGGTTTTCTACGAGCAGTACTTC,CASSESWTGVFYEQYF,.,TRBJ2-7,TRBD1,TRBV6-1
TGTGCCAGCAGTTGGTCGGGGTTTGGGGCCAACGTCCTGACTTTC,CASSWSGFGANVLTF,once,TRBJ2-6,.,TRBV27
TGTGCCAGCAGCGTAACGGAGGACACTGAAGCTTTCTTT,CASSVTEDTEAFF,few,TRBJ1-1,.,TRBV9
TGTGCCAGCAGCGCCGTGGTAGATAATTCACCCCTCCACTTT,CASSAVVDNSPLHF,.,TRBJ1-6,.,TRBV3-1/TRBV3-2
TGTGCCAGCAGGCCAGGGGGCGCCCTCTATGGCTACACCTTC,CASRPGGALYGYTF,.,TRBJ1-2,TRBD1,TRBV2
TGTGCCAGCAGCTTTGGGTCGGGGGGTTACAATGAGCAGTTCTTC,CASSFGSGGYNEQFF,.,TRBJ2-1,TRBD2,TRBV7-2
TGTGCCAGCAGCTTCGGGACTAGCGGGAGATGGAAGACCCAGTACTTC,CASSFGTSGRWKTQYF,.,TRBJ2-5,TRBD2,TRBV7-6
TGTGCCAGCAGTTTGAGACACCTTAATCAGCCCCAGCATTTT,CASSLRHLNQPQHF,.,TRBJ1-5,.,TRBV2